This T cell receptor (beta chain) derives from a study of blood T cell repertoires in COVID-19. Across the whole study: Some COVID-19 samples were acute and others convalescent; all came from the United States, Italy and Spain. In each case, the material was cDNA or gDNA derived from T cells, B-cell-depleted T cells, or PBMCs.

Donors were grouped by their self-reported clinical history. Symptom resolution, clearance, or two negative PCRs marked donors in Cohort 3 as recovered. Data came from immunoSEQ multiplex PCR; TCRdb stores just in-frame clones and leaves some out. Here the sample spans roughly 370,000 clones, more than 75% being singletons. The CDR3 covers 16 residues. In germline, CDR1 is SEHNR, CDR2 FQNEAQ (reference sequence). Trimming took off 3 bases at V and 4 bases at J, with 13 bases between the two ends. The TCR sequence derives from a woman aged 45 to 65 who had recovered from COVID-19. The J gene is TRBJ2-6, the V gene TRBV7-9; no firm D call. Sequencing input: PBMCs or T cells enriched from blood (not recorded which). This CDR3 is CASSLALVSGANVLTF. The DNA of the CDR3 is TGTGCCAGCAGCTTGGCCCTGGTCTCCGGGGCCAACGTCCTGACTTTC.